The next 15 T cell receptor beta chains were all read from a single sample in a study of radiotherapy plus CTLA-4 blockade in lung cancer. Clones were sequenced by immunoSEQ multiplex PCR, and TCRdb holds only the in-frame ones, with some missing. The sample lists around 80,000 clones, around 83% seen once, with 0.82% in the top ten. The sample consisted of peripheral blood, taken from a patient treated with radiotherapy plus ipilimumab. The source is a human donor with non-small cell lung cancer who had stable disease on radiotherapy plus ipilimumab.

V and J are TRBV19 and TRBJ2-5; the D gene is possibly TRBD1 (6 bases). Germline V gene sequence: CDR1 LNHDA, CDR2 SQIVND (reference sequence). The ends were cut back, 3 bases at V and 9 bases at J, with 20 bases in the middle. The CDR3 is 15 amino acids. As DNA, the CDR3 is TGTGCCAGTAGTATGGGGAGTGGGGGCCAAGTGGCCCAGTACTTC. This encodes CASSMGSGGQVAQYF.

V and J are TRBV7-9 and TRBJ1-1; TRBD1 might be the D (5 bases). The V end was cut by 5 bases, the J end by 0 bases, with 13 bases between. Germline V gives CDR1 SEHNR, CDR2 FQNEAQ (reference sequence). The CDR3 consists of 15 residues. CDR3 loop: CASSLGGRVNTEAFF. The CDR3 DNA reads as TGTGCCAGCAGCCTAGGAGGCAGGGTGAACACTGAAGCTTTCTTT.

The chain joins TRBV7-9 to TRBJ1-4, with TRBD1 matching 8 bases. This CDR3 has 16 amino acids. Germline CDR1 and CDR2: SEHNR and FQNEAQ (reference sequence). Trimming removed 5 bases from V and 8 bases from J; junction bases left unmatched: 13. Here the CDR3 DNA reads TGTGCCAGCAGCCCCAGCAGACAGGGGAAGGAAGAAAAACTGTTTTTT. Translating gives CASSPSRQGKEEKLFF.

By proportion, this clone is medium-sized. The chain has TRBV6-1 and TRBJ1-6; D is undetermined. V lost 1 base and J 12 bases, leaving 19 bases between the germline ends. The CDR3 is 16 amino acids. From germline, CDR1 is MNHNS and CDR2 SASEGT. The CDR3 DNA reads TGTGCCAGCAGTGAAGGTCGTATCAGTTCGAGGATACCCCTCCACTTT. This gives the protein CASSEGRISSRIPLHF.

The V call is TRBV7-8, the J call TRBJ2-1; D gene uncertain. CDR3 length equals 16 residues. CDR1 SGHVS and CDR2 FQNEAQ come from the germline V gene. V was pared by 6 bases and J by 4 bases, with 19 bases between. CDR3 sequence reads: CASRSSISVRYNEQFF. The CDR3 DNA sequence: TGTGCCAGCAGATCCTCCATCAGCGTCCGGTACAATGAGCAGTTCTTC.

J is TRBJ2-2 and V is TRBV9, with no clear D. With 0 bases removed from V and 7 bases from J, the gap between germline ends came to 16 bases. The CDR3 is made up of 16 amino acids. Germline V gene lookup returns CDR1 SGDLS and CDR2 YYNGEE. The CDR3 sequence: CASSVASASMGGELFF. The CDR3 DNA reads TGTGCCAGCAGCGTAGCTTCAGCCTCAATGGGCGGGGAGCTGTTTTTT.

The rearrangement joins TRBV30 to TRBJ1-2; D not resolved. The ends were cut back, 8 bases at V and 5 bases at J, with 12 bases in the middle. CDR1 GTSNPN and CDR2 SVGIG come from the germline V gene (reference sequence). The CDR3 length is 11 residues. The CDR3 sequence: CAHRGVYGYTF. CDR3 in DNA: TGTGCCCACCGCGGGGTGTATGGCTACACCTTC.

The chain combines TRBV18 with TRBJ2-3; weak D call: TRBD2 (6 bases). Germline V lookup: CDR1 KGHSH, CDR2 LQKENI. CDR3 length equals 15 residues. V gave up 2 bases and J gave up 1 base, with 10 bases separating them. In DNA, the CDR3 is TGTGCCAGCTCACCAGTGGCGGGACGCACAGATACGCAGTATTTT. Protein sequence: CASSPVAGRTDTQYF.

The chain carries TRBV5-1 and TRBJ2-3, with 9 nucleotides matching TRBD2. Trimming at V came to 3 bases and at J to 2 bases, leaving 13 bases not matched to a gene. Germline V gene data show CDR1 as SGHRS and CDR2 as YFSETQ. The CDR3 sequence is 18 residues long. Here the CDR3 DNA reads TGCGCCAGCAGCTACGGACTAGCGAACCGATCCCCCACAGATACGCAGTATTTT. This translates into CASSYGLANRSPTDTQYF.

This chain uses TRBV10-1 with TRBJ2-1; tentatively, D is TRBD1 (5 bases). V gave up 0 bases and J gave up 7 bases, with 16 bases separating them. The CDR3 totals 16 residues. CDR1 is WNHNN and CDR2 is SYGVQD in the germline V gene (reference sequence). The CDR3 sequence: CASSESKSRVGNEQFF. Written as DNA, the CDR3 is TGCGCCAGCAGTGAGTCGAAGTCCAGGGTGGGGAATGAGCAGTTCTTC.

The chain combines TRBV5-6 with TRBJ1-1; TRBD1 matches at 8 bases. CDR3 length: 14 residues. J gave up 5 bases and V 5 bases, and 8 bases lay outside the gene matches. Germline CDR1 reads SGHDT; CDR2 reads YYEEEE. CDR3 region: CASSSYQGATEAFF. The CDR3 DNA sequence: TGTGCCAGCAGTTCGTACCAGGGGGCGACTGAAGCTTTCTTT. The variable domain in full, with the rest retrieved from reference TRBV5-6 and TRBJ1-1, is DAGVTQSPTHLIKTRGQQVTLRCSPKSGHDTVSWYQQALGQGPQFIFQYYEEEERQRGNFPDRFSGHQFPNYSSELNVNALLLGDSALYLCASSSYQGATEAFFGQGTRLTVV.

The V call is TRBV2, the J call TRBJ1-2; perhaps TRBD1 as D (5 bases). The CDR3 covers 15 residues. Germline-derived CDR1 and CDR2 are SNHLY and FYNNEI. V lost 3 bases and J 6 bases, leaving 17 bases between the germline ends. The CDR3 reads CASSDGAGPPNGYTF. The CDR3 coding sequence is TGTGCCAGCAGTGATGGGGCAGGGCCTCCCAATGGCTACACCTTC.

The rearrangement links TRBV19 to TRBJ1-4; maybe TRBD1 (6 bases). CDR1 and CDR2 from the germline V gene are LNHDA and SQIVND (reference sequence). CDR3 length: 15 residues. V lost 6 bases to trimming and J lost 5 bases, with 16 bases between them. The CDR3 protein is CASSYTGSRNEKLFF. CDR3 DNA: TGTGCCAGTAGCTACACAGGGAGTCGAAATGAAAAACTGTTTTTT.

This clone was counted only a few times. As DNA, the CDR3 is TGTGCCTGGAGCAGAGAACAGGGGGGCGGAAGCAATCAGCCCCAGCATTTT. Encoded protein: CAWSREQGGGSNQPQHF. The V and J genes are TRBV30 and TRBJ1-5, with 8 bases that match TRBD1. J lost 1 base, V lost 3 bases, and 11 bases had no gene match. Germline values: CDR1 GTSNPN, CDR2 SVGIG (reference sequence). The CDR3 has 17 amino acids.

The CDR3 spells CASSLRDREGNTIYF. CDR3 DNA: TGTGCCAGCAGCCTCCGGGACAGGGAGGGAAACACCATATATTTT. The gene calls are TRBV7-8 and TRBJ1-3; 9 nucleotides align to TRBD1. The CDR3 loop spans 15 amino acids. V shed 5 bases, J shed 4 bases, and the junction held 6 bases outside the gene matches. Germline CDR1 reads SGHVS; CDR2 reads FQNEAQ.